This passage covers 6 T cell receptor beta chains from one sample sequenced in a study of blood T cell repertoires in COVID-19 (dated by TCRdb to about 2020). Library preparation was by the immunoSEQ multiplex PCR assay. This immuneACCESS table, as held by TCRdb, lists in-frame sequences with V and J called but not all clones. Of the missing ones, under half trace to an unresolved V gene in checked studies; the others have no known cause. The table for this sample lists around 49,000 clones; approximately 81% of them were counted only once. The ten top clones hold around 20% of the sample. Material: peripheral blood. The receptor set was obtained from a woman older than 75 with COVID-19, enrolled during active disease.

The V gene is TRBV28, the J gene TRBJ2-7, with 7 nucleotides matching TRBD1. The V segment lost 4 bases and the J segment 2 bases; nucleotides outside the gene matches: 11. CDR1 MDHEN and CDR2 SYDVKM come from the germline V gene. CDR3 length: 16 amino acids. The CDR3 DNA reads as TGTGCCAGCAGTTCAAAGTTGACAGGGTATCCCTACGAGCAGTACTTC. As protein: CASSSKLTGYPYEQYF. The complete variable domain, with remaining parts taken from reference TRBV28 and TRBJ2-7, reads DVKVTQSSRYLVKRTGEKVFLECVQDMDHENMFWYRQDPGLGLRLIYFSYDVKMKEKGDIPEGYSVSREKKERFSLILESASTNQTSMYLCASSSKLTGYPYEQYFGPGTRLTVT.

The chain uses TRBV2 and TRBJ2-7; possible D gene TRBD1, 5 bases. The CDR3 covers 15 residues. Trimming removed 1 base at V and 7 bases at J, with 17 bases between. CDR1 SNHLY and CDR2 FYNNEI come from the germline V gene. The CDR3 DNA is TGTGCCAGCAGTGAAGTAGGGGTACCCCCTTATGAGCAGTACTTC. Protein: CASSEVGVPPYEQYF.

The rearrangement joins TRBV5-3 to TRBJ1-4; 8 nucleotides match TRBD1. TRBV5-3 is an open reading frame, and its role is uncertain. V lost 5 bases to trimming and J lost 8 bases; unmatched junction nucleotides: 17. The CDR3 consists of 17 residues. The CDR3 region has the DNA TGTGCCAGAAGTGTGGACAGGGTTGATGGTCGGCGGGAAAAACTGTTTTTT. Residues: CARSVDRVDGRREKLFF.

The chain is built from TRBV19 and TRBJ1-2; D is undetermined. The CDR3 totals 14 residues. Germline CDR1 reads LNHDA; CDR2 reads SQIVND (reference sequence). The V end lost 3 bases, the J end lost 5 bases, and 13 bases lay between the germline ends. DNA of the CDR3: TGTGCCAGTAGTATGGAACACCCGGGTTATGGCTACACCTTC. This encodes CASSMEHPGYGYTF.

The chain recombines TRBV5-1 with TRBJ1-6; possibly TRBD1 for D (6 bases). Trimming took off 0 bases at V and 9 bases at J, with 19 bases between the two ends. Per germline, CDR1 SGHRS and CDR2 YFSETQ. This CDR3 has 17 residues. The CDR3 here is CASSLVPQGVMSSPLHF. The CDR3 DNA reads TGCGCCAGCAGCTTGGTCCCACAGGGTGTCATGAGTTCACCCCTCCACTTT.

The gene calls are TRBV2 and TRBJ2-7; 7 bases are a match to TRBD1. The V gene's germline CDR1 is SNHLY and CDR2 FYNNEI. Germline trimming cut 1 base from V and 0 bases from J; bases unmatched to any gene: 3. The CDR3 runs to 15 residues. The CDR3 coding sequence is TGTGCCAGCAGTGAAGGCAGGGGGACCTCCTACGAGCAGTACTTC. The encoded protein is CASSEGRGTSYEQYF.